This entry features one T cell receptor (beta chain) sequence. Its antigen is currently not known. No clone much larger than this one lies a single base away; base qualities are absent. Relative to germline, V is missing 5 bases and J is missing 1 base, with 12 bases of the junction outside any gene match. The CDR3, cysteine through phenylalanine, is 18 amino acids long. Only the CDR3 portion is preserved as DNA: 54 bases, with reading frame beginning at the first base. The germline V gene (reference sequence) sets CDR1 to LNHDA and CDR2 to SQIVND. These data come from a study of blood T cell repertoires in COVID-19 (dated by TCRdb to 2019 to 2021). With regard to the full study: Collaborator samples came from the United States, Italy and Spain and covered acute and convalescent phases of COVID-19. The material from the prospective study consisted of cDNA or gDNA derived from T cells, B-cell-depleted T cells, or PBMCs. Subjects who had been exposed to COVID-19, were actively infected with it, or had recovered from it provided the deeply sampled blood TCRbeta repertoires that made up the dataset. A freely available public database, intended as a resource for researchers studying the immune response to SARS-CoV-2, is where the repertoires were released. Samples came from the ongoing ImmuneRACE study (first 160 participants) plus 1,254 subjects from 6 global collaborators. Nearly every sample came with metadata listing a de-identified subject ID, COVID-19 status, age in years and sex. Where available, HLA class I and class II types were taken from metadata supplied by the sample provider and were not determined by assay-based typing. What the research found in general, with its limitations: How much clinical and demographic metadata was included differed by source and by participant, and the metadata was provided uncurated.

TCRbeta CDR3 regions were amplified from genomic DNA by means of the immunoSEQ Assay, a bias-controlled multiplex PCR. For the original study's pipeline: The number of nucleated cells in each sample was estimated from the amplification of reference gene primers within the assay. To quantify the absolute abundance of each unique TCRbeta CDR3 rearrangement, sequence reads were collapsed and filtered. Productive Simpson clonality was computed per sample as the square root of Simpson's diversity index over productive rearrangements. Held by TCRdb, this immuneACCESS table contains in-frame sequences only and omits some clones. Under half of the omission traces to an unresolved V gene where checked; the cause of the rest is unknown. V and J calls and clone size are copied from that table; D and trimming were computed from the DNA. This sample is represented by 200,000 to 250,000 clones; 82% of them were singletons. Of the sample, 3% to 4% falls within the top ten clones.

Enrolling through a virtual design, the prospective study's participants ranged in age from roughly 18 to 89 years and lived across around 25 United States geographic areas. Cohort assignment in the prospective study relied on participant-reported clinical history from a screening survey and a study questionnaire. ImmuneRACE Cohort 3 recovered participants were defined by two consecutive negative NP/OP PCR tests, healthcare professional clearance, or symptom resolution. Each participant in the prospective study had whole blood, serum and a nasopharyngeal or oropharyngeal swab collected by mobile phlebotomists. Participants in the prospective study had the option to provide additional blood draws and questionnaires over an approximately 2-month period. Prospective study blood samples were shipped either frozen or at room temperature before DNA extraction.

The sequence was collected from a woman aged 55-69 years who had recovered from COVID-19. The rearranged segments are TRBV19 and TRBJ1-5, and 9 junction bases match TRBD1. Sequencing input: PBMCs or T cells enriched from blood (not recorded which). The CDR3 sequence is CASSSRGQGKTSNQPQHF. In nucleotide form, the sequence is TGTGCCAGTAGTTCCCGCGGACAGGGGAAGACGAGCAATCAGCCCCAGCATTTT.